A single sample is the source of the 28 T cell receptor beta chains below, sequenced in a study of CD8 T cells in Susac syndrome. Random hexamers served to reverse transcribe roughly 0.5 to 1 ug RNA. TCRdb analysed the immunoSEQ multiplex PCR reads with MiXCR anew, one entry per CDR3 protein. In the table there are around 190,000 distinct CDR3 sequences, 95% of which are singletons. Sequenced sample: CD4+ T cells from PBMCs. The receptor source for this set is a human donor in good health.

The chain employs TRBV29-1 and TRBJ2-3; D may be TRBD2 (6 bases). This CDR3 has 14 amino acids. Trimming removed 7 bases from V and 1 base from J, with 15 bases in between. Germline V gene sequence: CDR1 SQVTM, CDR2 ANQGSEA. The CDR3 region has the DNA TGCAGCGGCGCTACTAGCATTGGCACAGATACGCAGTATTTT. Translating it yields CSGATSIGTDTQYF.

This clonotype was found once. Written as DNA, the CDR3 is TGTGCCAGCAGTGAAACTAGCCGGTTGGATGAGCAGTTCTTC. Translating it yields CASSETSRLDEQFF. The J gene is TRBJ2-1, the V gene TRBV2, with D possibly matching TRBD2 (6 bases). CDR3 size: 14 residues. CDR1 and CDR2 (germline): SNHLY, FYNNEI. V lost 2 bases, J lost 8 bases, and 13 bases lay in between.

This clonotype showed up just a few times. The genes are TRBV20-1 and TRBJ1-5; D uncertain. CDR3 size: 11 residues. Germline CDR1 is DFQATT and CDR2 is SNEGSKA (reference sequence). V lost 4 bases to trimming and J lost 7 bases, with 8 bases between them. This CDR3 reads CSAKAGQPQHF. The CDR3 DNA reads TGCAGTGCTAAGGCCGGCCAGCCCCAGCATTTT.

DNA for the CDR3: TGTGCCAGCAGTTTAACAGGGGCCGGGGCCAACGTCCTGACTTTC. Protein product: CASSLTGAGANVLTF. The chain has TRBV12-3 or TRBV12-4 and TRBJ2-6; 7 bases align to TRBD1. CDR3 length: 15 amino acids. The J segment lost 4 bases and the V segment lost 2 bases, leaving 2 bases of the junction unmatched.

The CDR3 DNA follows: TGTGCCAGCAGCCCCGAGGAGGGCACAGATACGCAGTATTTT. It is translated as CASSPEEGTDTQYF. This chain uses TRBV6-4 with TRBJ2-3, with D maybe TRBD2 (5 bases). The CDR3 length is 14 residues. CDR1 MRHNA and CDR2 SNTAGT come from the germline V gene. Trimming cost V 6 bases and J 1 base, with 11 bases left between them.

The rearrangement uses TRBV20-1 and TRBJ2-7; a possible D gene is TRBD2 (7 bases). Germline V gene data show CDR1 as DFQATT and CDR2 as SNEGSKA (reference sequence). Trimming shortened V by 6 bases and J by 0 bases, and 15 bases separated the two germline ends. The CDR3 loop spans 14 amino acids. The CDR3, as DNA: TGCAGTGCGACAACGGGGGGCGTCTCCTACGAGCAGTACGTC. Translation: CSATTGGVSYEQYV.

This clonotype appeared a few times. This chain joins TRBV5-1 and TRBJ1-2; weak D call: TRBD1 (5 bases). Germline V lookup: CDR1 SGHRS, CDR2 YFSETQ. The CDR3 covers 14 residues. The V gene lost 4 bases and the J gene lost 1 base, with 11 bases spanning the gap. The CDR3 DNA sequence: TGCGCCAGCAGCCCCGGGGCCGGTAACTATGGCTACACCTTC. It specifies CASSPGAGNYGYTF.

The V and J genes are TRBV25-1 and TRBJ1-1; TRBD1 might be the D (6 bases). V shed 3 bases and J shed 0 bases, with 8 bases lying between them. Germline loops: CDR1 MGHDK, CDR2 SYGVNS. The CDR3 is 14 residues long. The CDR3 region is CASSDDRLNTEAFF. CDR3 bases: TGTGCCAGCAGTGACGACAGGTTGAACACTGAAGCTTTCTTT. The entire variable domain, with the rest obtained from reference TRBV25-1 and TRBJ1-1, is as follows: EADIYQTPRYLVIGTGKKITLECSQTMGHDKMYWYQQDPGMELHLIHYSYGVNSTEKGDLSSESTVSRIRTEHFPLTLESARPSHTSQYLCASSDDRLNTEAFFGQGTRLTVV.

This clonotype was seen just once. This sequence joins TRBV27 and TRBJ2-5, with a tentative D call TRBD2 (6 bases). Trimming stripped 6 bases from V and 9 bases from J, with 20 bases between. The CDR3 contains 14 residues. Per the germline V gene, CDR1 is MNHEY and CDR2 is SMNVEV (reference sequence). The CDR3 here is CASRPALGEEAQYF. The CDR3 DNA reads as TGTGCCAGCAGGCCGGCCTTGGGGGAGGAGGCCCAGTACTTC.

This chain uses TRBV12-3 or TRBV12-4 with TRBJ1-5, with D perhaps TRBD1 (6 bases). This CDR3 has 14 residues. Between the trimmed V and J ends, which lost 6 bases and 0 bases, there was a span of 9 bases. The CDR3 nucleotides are TGTGCCAGCAGACAGGGTAATAGCAATCAGCCCCAGCATTTT. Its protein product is CASRQGNSNQPQHF.

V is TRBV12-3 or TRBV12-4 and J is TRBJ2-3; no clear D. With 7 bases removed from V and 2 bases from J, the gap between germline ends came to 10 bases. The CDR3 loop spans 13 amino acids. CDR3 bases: TGTGCCAGCACCCCGCGACCCACAGATACGCAGTATTTT. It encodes CASTPRPTDTQYF.

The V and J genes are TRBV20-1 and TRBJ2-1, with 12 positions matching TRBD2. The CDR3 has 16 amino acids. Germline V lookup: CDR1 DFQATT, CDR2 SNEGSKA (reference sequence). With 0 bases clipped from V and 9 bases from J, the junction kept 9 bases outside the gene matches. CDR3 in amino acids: CSARDGGLAGYTEQFF. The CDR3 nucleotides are TGCAGTGCTAGAGATGGCGGACTAGCGGGATATACTGAGCAGTTCTTC.

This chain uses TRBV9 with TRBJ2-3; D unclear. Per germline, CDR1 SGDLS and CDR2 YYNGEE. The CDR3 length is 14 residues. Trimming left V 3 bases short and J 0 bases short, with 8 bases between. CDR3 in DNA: TGTGCCAGCAGCGCATTCCTAAGCACAGATACGCAGTATTTT. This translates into CASSAFLSTDTQYF. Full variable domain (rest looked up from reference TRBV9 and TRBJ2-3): DSGVTQTPKHLITATGQRVTLRCSPRSGDLSVYWYQQSLDQGLQFLIQYYNGEERAKGNILERFSAQQFPDLHSELNLSSLELGDSALYFCASSAFLSTDTQYFGPGTRLTVL.

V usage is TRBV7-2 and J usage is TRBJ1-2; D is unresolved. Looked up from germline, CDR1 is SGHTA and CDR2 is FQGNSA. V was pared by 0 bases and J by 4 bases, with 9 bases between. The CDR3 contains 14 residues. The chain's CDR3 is CASSLARVSYGYTF. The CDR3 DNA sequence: TGTGCCAGCAGCTTAGCCCGGGTGTCCTATGGCTACACCTTC.

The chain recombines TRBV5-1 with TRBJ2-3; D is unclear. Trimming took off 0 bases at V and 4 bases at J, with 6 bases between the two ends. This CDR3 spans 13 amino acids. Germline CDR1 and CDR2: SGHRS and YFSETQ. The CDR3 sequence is CASSLDHADTQYF. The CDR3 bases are TGCGCCAGCAGCTTGGATCATGCAGATACGCAGTATTTT.

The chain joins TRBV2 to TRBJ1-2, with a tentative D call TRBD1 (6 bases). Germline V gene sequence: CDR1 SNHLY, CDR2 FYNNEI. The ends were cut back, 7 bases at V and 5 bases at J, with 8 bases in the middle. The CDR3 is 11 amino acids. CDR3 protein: CASKGGYGYTF. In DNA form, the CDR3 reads TGTGCCAGCAAGGGGGGATATGGCTACACCTTC. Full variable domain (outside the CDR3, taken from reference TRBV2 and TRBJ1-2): EPEVTQTPSHQVTQMGQEVILRCVPISNHLYFYWYRQILGQKVEFLVSFYNNEISEKSEIFDDQFSVERPDGSNFTLKIRSTKLEDSAMYFCASKGGYGYTFGSGTRLTVV.

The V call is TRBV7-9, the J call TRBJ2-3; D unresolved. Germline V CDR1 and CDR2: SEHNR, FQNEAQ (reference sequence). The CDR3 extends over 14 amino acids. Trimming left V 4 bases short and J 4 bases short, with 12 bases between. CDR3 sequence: CASSSQLGADTQYF. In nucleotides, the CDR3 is TGTGCCAGCAGCTCCCAGCTCGGCGCAGATACGCAGTATTTT.

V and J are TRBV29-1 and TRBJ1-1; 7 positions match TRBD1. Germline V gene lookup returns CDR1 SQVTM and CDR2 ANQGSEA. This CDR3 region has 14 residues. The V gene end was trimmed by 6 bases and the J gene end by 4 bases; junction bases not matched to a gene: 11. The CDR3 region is CSVDIGGVGTEAFF. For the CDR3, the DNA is TGCAGCGTAGACATAGGGGGCGTCGGCACTGAAGCTTTCTTT.

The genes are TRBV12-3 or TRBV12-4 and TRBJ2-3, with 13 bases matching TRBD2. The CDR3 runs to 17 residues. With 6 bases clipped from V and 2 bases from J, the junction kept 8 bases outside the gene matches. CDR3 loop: CASSGGGLAGVTDTQYF. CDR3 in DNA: TGTGCCAGCAGCGGGGGAGGACTAGCGGGAGTCACAGATACGCAGTATTTT.

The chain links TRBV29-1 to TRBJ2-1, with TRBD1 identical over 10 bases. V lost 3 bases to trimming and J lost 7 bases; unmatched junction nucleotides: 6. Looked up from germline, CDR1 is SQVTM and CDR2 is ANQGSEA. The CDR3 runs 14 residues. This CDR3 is CSVDKAGQGNEQFF. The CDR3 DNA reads TGCAGCGTTGATAAGGCGGGACAGGGGAATGAGCAGTTCTTC.

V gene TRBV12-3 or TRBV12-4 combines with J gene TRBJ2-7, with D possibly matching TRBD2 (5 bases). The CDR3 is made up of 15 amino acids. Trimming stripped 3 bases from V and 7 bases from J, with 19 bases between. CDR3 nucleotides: TGTGCCAGCAGTTTCAGAGGTCTCCCTACGGGGGAGCAGTACTTC. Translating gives CASSFRGLPTGEQYF.

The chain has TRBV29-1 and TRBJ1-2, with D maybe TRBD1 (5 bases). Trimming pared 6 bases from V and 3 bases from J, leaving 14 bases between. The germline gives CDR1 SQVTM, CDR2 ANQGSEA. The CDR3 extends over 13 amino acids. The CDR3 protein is CSVPDPGDYGYTF. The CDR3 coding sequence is TGCAGCGTACCGGACCCGGGGGACTATGGCTACACCTTC.

DNA of the CDR3: TGTGCCAGCCTTAAGGGGGGGGAGACTAGCGGGCACGAGCAGTACGTC. It encodes CASLKGGETSGHEQYV. The genes are TRBV28 and TRBJ2-7; 10 bases are shared with TRBD2. V trimming: 8 bases; J trimming: 5 bases; junction bases outside the gene matches: 15. The CDR3 has 16 residues. Germline V CDR1 and CDR2: MDHEN, SYDVKM.

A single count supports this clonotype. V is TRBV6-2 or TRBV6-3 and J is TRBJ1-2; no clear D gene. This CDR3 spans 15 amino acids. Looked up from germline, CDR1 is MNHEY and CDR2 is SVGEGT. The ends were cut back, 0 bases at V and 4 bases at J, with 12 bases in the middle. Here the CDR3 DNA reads TGTGCCAGCAGTTACTCAGACGGGATAGCCTATGGCTACACCTTC. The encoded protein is CASSYSDGIAYGYTF.

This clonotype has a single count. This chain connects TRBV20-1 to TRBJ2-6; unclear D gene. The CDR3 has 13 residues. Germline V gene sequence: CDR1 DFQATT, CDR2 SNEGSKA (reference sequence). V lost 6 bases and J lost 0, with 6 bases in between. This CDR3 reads CSAEYSGANVLTF. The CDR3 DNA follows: TGCAGTGCCGAGTACTCTGGGGCCAACGTCCTGACTTTC.

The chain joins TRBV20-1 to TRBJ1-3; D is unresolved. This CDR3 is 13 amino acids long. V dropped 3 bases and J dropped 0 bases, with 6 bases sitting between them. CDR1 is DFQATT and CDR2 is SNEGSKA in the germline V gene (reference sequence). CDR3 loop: CSARRDSGNTIYF. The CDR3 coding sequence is TGCAGTGCTAGGCGGGACTCTGGAAACACCATATATTTT.

The CDR3: CASSQDHFGAVYGYTF. The CDR3 DNA reads TGCGCCAGCAGCCAAGATCACTTTGGGGCCGTCTATGGCTACACCTTC. V is TRBV4-3 and J is TRBJ1-2; TRBD1 might be the D (5 bases). V dropped 0 bases and J dropped 4 bases, with 15 bases sitting between them. From germline, CDR1 is LGHNA and CDR2 YSLEER. The CDR3 loop spans 16 amino acids.

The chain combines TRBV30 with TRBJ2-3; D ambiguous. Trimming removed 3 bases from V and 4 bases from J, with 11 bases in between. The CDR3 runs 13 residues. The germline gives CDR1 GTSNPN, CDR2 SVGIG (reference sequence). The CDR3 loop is CAWRGSGPDTQYF. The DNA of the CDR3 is TGTGCCTGGAGGGGGTCTGGCCCAGATACGCAGTATTTT.